The clone carrying this T cell receptor beta chain was observed many times. This may come from a read error, since a much larger clone is one base off. This sample stems from a study of T cells in Graves' hyperthyroidism and ophthalmopathy. Stable disease denoted Graves' hyperthyroidism without ophthalmopathy progression within 18 months. CDR3 length: 15 amino acids. V lost 4 bases and J lost 6, with 17 bases in between. Germline values: CDR1 LGHDT, CDR2 YNNKEL (reference sequence). The CDR3 regions of TCR beta were amplified from RNA transcripts. Primed by the HTBI set, a first-round RT-PCR was run on the TCR CDR3. One entry per CDR3 protein results from TCRdb running MiXCR on the multiplex PCR reads. The repertoire includes 100,000 to 130,000 distinct CDR3 sequences, roughly 15% of them detected once, and roughly 40% sits in the top ten.

The sample was blood. V is TRBV3-1 and J is TRBJ2-3, with D perhaps TRBD2 (6 bases). The origin of this receptor is a woman aged 45-65 years with Graves' hyperthyroidism. The CDR3 protein is CASSPSRRAVDTQYF. In nucleotides, the CDR3 is TGTGCCAGCAGCCCCAGCAGGAGGGCCGTGGATACGCAGTATTTT.